The present T cell receptor (beta chain) was sequenced within a study of blood T cell repertoires in COVID-19. V lost 2 bases and J 4 bases, leaving 12 bases between the germline ends. Germline V gene sequence: CDR1 SGHNT, CDR2 YYREEE (reference sequence). The CDR3 spans 14 residues. The assay was immunoSEQ multiplex PCR, and TCRdb's table has in-frame clones only and misses some. The sample has more than 200,000 clones; approximately 90% are singletons. This sequence joins TRBV5-4 and TRBJ1-1; D is undetermined. The sequence came from a woman aged 30 to 39 who had recovered from COVID-19. What was sequenced was PBMCs or T cells enriched from blood (not recorded which). CDR3 amino acids: CASSFPGIGTEAFF. The CDR3 DNA reads TGTGCCAGCAGCTTCCCGGGGATCGGCACTGAAGCTTTCTTT.